This T cell receptor beta chain was recovered during a study of early T cells in non-severe SARS-CoV-2 infection. Study in general: RNA in bulk from unsorted whole blood was sequenced, and chains were unpaired. Study outcomes and limitations: Anti-spike CD8 responses were favored in VDJdb matching, and private and CD4 specificities were missed.

Attachment of unique molecular identifiers was made to individual cDNA molecules. TCRdb independently ran MiXCR on the 5' RACE reads; one entry per CDR3 protein. The table records 55,000 to 70,000 distinct CDR3 sequences, approximately 11% of them present only once. The CDR3 totals 14 residues. Looked up from germline, CDR1 is MNHNS and CDR2 is SASEGT. The V end was cut by 7 bases, the J end by 11 bases, with 18 bases between. To note about this clonotype: The antigen is unknown.

The receptor was isolated from an adult who was a healthcare worker with PCR-confirmed SARS-CoV-2 infection or an uninfected control (not recorded which). The V and J genes are TRBV6-1 and TRBJ1-6; D unresolved. Sequenced: whole blood. CDR3 DNA sequence: TGTGCCAGCAATGGTGGTCCAATTCAGGCACCCCTCCACTTT. Residues: CASNGGPIQAPLHF.